This TCR beta chain came from a study of Graves' ophthalmopathy and Graves' hyperthyroidism (dated by TCRdb to 2017 to 2018). As for the study more broadly: Peripheral blood was collected at initial diagnosis, before any treatment. T-cell repertoires of thyroid tissue and blood were compared in several hyperthyroidism patients. In total, over 130 blood samples were TCR-sequenced: under 45 ophthalmopathy, approximately 75 hyperthyroidism and some 17 hyperthyroidism-to-ophthalmopathy patients. The study used TCR beta repertoire signatures to distinguish Graves' ophthalmopathy from Graves' hyperthyroidism and to predict progression to ophthalmopathy. An independent validation cohort was composed of approximately 19 hyperthyroidism patients and 17 patients who later progressed from hyperthyroidism to ophthalmopathy. Following sample collection, hyperthyroidism patients were given methimazole at a starting dose of 30 mg daily, and ophthalmopathy patients were given high-dose intravenous methylprednisolone. To explore V-J signatures that distinguish ophthalmopathy from hyperthyroidism, a discovery set of 100 patients was enrolled, made up of over 40 with ophthalmopathy and some 60 with stable hyperthyroidism. Points the paper makes about the study in general: The 13-signature model separated ophthalmopathy from stable hyperthyroidism with roughly 88% sensitivity and almost 84% specificity in cross-validation, and 80%/75% in the test set. In validation, the model predicted ophthalmopathy progression with about 64% sensitivity and 72.22% specificity; some 13 predicted patients were CT-confirmed with GO in a median of approximately 6.5 months. Sample size was not predetermined statistically, and investigators were not blinded to group allocation. Among expanded thyroid clonotypes with frequency above 0.001, most also showed up in blood, which suggests that blood repertoires may reflect the thyroid immune response.

Ophthalmopathy patients were characterized by moderately to severely active disease, a Clinical Activity Score of at least 3, a NOSPECS grade of at least 4, and a disease duration under 3 months. Patients were excluded if they had other autoimmune diseases, uncontrolled infections, pregnancy or lactation. Clinical symptoms, serum thyroxine, TRAb, thyroid ultrasound and orbital computed tomography formed the basis of the diagnosis. Ficoll-Paque density gradient centrifugation was used to isolate PBMCs from 10 ml of fresh peripheral blood. Total RNA was extracted with Trizol reagent and quality-checked on an Agilent 2100 Bioanalyzer. This clonotype was observed a few times. Its cognate antigen has yet to be identified. No much larger clone is present one base from it, and per-base qualities are unavailable. The cysteine opens and the phenylalanine closes a CDR3 of 13 amino acids. CDR3 DNA is the only sequence kept; it has 39 bases, read in frame from the first base. CDR1 SGDLS and CDR2 YYNGEE are derived from the germline V gene. The trim is 1 base for V and 4 bases for J, with a gap of 8 bases between the germline ends.

For repertoire sequencing, TCR beta CDR3 regions were amplified from RNA transcripts. The first round was an RT-PCR using HTBI primers with the Qiagen OneStep RT-PCR kit, and this first round was followed by a second-round multiplex PCR, then size selection and purification. Libraries were sequenced on an Illumina HiSeq2000 using paired-end 100 bp reads. As for how the authors treated the data: Reads were processed with SOAPnuke, discarding reads with adapters, uncalled bases, mean Phred below 15, or no exact constant-primer or identifier match. High-quality paired reads were merged with COPE v1.2.5. Unique nucleotide sequences were defined as clonotypes and aligned to IMGT TRB V, D and J references using MiTCR v1.1. Only V-J combinations with frequency above 0.0001 were analysed, covering over 99% of repertoires. For each V-J combination, a TCR clonal expansion and chaos score was defined as F50 clonal expansion divided by the chaos observed in the TCRdist matrix. Welch's t-statistics and random forest were used to reduce the features to some 13 V-J combinations, which were then used as input to a naive Bayes classifier. The similarity between thyroid and blood repertoires was quantified using the Morisita-Horn index. Using fastp at Q25 and MiXCR, TCRdb reprocessed the public reads and kept productive beta chains. Records with the same CDR3 protein are collapsed into one entry carrying the most frequent genes and DNA. The V and J calls were not made by the authors but by TCRdb's processing. Counted in this sample were some 250,000 distinct CDR3 sequences; less than 55% of them appeared once. Approximately 51% of the sample is taken by the ten largest.

The receptor was isolated from an adult man with Graves' ophthalmopathy. The specimen sequenced was peripheral blood. The sequence joins TRBV9 to TRBJ2-5; the D segment could be TRBD1, given 7 matching bases. In nucleotide form, the sequence is TGTGCCAGCAGCGTACAGGGGGGAGAGACCCAGTACTTC. It specifies CASSVQGGETQYF.